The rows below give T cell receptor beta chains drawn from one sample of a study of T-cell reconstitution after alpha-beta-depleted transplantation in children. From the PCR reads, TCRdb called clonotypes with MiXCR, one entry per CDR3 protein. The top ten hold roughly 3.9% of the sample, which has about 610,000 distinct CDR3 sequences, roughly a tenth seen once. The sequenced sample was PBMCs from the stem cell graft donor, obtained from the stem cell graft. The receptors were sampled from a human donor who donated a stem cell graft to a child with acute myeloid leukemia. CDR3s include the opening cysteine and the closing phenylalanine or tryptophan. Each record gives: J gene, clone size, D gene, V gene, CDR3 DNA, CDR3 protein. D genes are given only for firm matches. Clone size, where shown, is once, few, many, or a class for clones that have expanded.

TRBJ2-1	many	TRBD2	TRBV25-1	TGTGCCAGCAGACAAAGCGGGAGCAATGAGCAGTTCTTC	CASRQSGSNEQFF
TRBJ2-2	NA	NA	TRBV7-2	TGTGCCAGCAGCTTAAGAGGGATTAGCGGTAACACCGGGGAGCTGTTTTTT	CASSLRGISGNTGELFF
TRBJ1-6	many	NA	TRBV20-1	TGCAGTGCTAGTGAACAGCGAGGGAATTCACCCCTCCACTTT	CSASEQRGNSPLHF
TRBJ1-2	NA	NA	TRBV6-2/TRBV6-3	TGTGCCAGCACCTCCGCTGCTAACTATGGCTACACCTTC	CASTSAANYGYTF
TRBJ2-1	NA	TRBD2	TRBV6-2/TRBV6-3	TGTGCCAGCAGTCGAGCGGGAGGGCCTGCGGTGAATGAGCAGTTCTTC	CASSRAGGPAVNEQFF
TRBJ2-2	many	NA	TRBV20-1	TGCAGTGCCACCAGGGGAGACGCGAACACCGGGGAGCTGTTTTTT	CSATRGDANTGELFF
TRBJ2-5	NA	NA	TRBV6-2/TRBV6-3	TGTGCCAGCAGTTACTCGATGGACGGCATACACCAAGAGACCCAGTACTTC	CASSYSMDGIHQETQYF
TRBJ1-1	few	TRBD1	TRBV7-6	TGTGCCAGCAGCTTAGCCTCTTCACGACAGGGGCGATCAATGAACACTGAAGCTTTCTTT	CASSLASSRQGRSMNTEAFF
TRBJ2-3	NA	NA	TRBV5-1	TGCGCCAGCAGCTTGATGTCGGGAGCGTGGCAAGATACGCAGTATTTT	CASSLMSGAWQDTQYF
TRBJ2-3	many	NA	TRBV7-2	TGTGCCAGCAGCTTAAGGATAGGGACGAGGGGCACAGATACGCAGTATTTT	CASSLRIGTRGTDTQYF
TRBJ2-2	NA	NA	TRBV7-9	TGTGCCAGCAGCCGCTTAACGGACACCGGGGAGCTGTTTTTT	CASSRLTDTGELFF
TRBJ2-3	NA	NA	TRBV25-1	TGTGCCAGCAGTGAATATCGACAGGGAGGTGGCACAGATACGCAGTATTTT	CASSEYRQGGGTDTQYF
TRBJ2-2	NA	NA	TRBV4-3	TGCGCCAGCAGCCAAGAGGGGTCTTCTCCCACCGGGGAGCTGTTTTTT	CASSQEGSSPTGELFF
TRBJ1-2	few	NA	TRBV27	TGTGCCAGCAGTTTATCGGGGGAGAACTATGGCTACACCTTC	CASSLSGENYGYTF
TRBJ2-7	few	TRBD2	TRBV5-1	TGCGCCAGCAGCTTGGCGGGACTAGGACATTACGAGCAGTACTTC	CASSLAGLGHYEQYF
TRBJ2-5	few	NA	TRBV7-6	TGTGCCAGCACCTTGACCGCGAGGCAGACCCAGTACTTC	CASTLTARQTQYF
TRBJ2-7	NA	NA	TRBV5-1	TGCGCCAGCAGCTTGACAGCCTTCTACGAGCAGTACTTC	CASSLTAFYEQYF
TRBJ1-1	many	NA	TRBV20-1	TGCAGTGCTAGAGACCCTACCAAGGGTGAAGCTTTCTTT	CSARDPTKGEAFF
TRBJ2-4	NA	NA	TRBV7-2	TGTGCCAGCAGCTCCGCTACAGCGTTGCTAGCCAAAAACATTCAGTACTTC	CASSSATALLAKNIQYF
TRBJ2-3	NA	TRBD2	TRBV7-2	TGTGCCAGCAGCTTAGCTTACGCGGACCGCGGGAGGGTCAAAGGAGATACGCAGTATTTT	CASSLAYADRGRVKGDTQYF
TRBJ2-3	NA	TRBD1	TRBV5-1	TGCGCCAGCAGCCAACAGGGGCACACAGATACGCAGTATTTT	CASSQQGHTDTQYF
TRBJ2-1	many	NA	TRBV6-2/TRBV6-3	TGTGCCAGCAGTTACCCGGATGAGCAGTTCTTC	CASSYPDEQFF
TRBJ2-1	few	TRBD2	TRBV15	TGTGCCACCAGCCCAGCGGGAGAGATAAATGAGCAGTTCTTC	CATSPAGEINEQFF
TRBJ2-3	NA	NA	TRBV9	TGTGCCAGCAGCGTGGCTAGCGCTACAGATACGCAGTATTTT	CASSVASATDTQYF
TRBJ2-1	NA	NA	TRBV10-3	TGTGCCATCAAGAGGACGGGAGCAAGCGATGAGCAGTTCTTC	CAIKRTGASDEQFF
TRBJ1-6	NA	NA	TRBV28	TGTGCCAGCAGGCTAGAGGGGACACTACCTGGAACCCTCCACTTT	CASRLEGTLPGTLHF
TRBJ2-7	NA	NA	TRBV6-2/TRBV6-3	TGTGCCAGCAGTTACGGATATCCCTACGAGCAGTACTTC	CASSYGYPYEQYF
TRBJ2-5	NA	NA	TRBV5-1	TGCGCCAGCAGGGCTCTCCCAGGAAGGGAAGAGACCCAGTACTTC	CASRALPGREETQYF
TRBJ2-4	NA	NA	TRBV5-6	TGTGCCATCAGCCTGGGAAAAGGAAACAGGGTTGCCAAAAACATTCAGTACTTC	CAISLGKGNRVAKNIQYF
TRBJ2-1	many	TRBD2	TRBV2	TGTGCCAGCAGGGCCGGGACTAGCGGGAGCGGGTATGAGCAGTTCTTC	CASRAGTSGSGYEQFF
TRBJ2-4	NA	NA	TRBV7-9	TGTGCCAGCAGCCCCGCGTCGGAGGGTAACATTCAGTACTTC	CASSPASEGNIQYF
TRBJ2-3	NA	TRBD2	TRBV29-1	TGCAGCGCCAAATTGAGGCGGGCGGGAGCAGATACGCAGTATTTT	CSAKLRRAGADTQYF
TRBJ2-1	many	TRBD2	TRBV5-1	TGCGCCAGCAGCTTGGTTCCTAGCGGGAACAATGAGCAGTTCTTC	CASSLVPSGNNEQFF
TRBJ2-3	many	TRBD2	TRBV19	TGTGCCAGTAGTATAGCCGGACTAGCGAAGACGCAGTATTTT	CASSIAGLAKTQYF
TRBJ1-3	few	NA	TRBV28	TGTGCCAGCAGTTTGGTAGGGCCCCTCTCTGGAAACACCATATATTTT	CASSLVGPLSGNTIYF
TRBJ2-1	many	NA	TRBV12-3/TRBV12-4	TGTGCCAGCAGTAACGGAGGAAGCACTTTTTACAATGAGCAGTTCTTC	CASSNGGSTFYNEQFF
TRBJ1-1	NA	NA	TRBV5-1	TGCGCCAGCAGCGGCTCAGGGAACACTGAAGCTTTCTTT	CASSGSGNTEAFF
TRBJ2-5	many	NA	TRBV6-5	TGTGCCTCCCGGGGATCAATAAAAGAGACCCAGTACTTC	CASRGSIKETQYF
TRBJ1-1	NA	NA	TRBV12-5	TGTGCTAGTGGTTTTGAGGGATCGGGTTTAGGAACTTTCTTT	CASGFEGSGLGTFF
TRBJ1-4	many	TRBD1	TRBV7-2	TGTGCCAGCAGCCTCCAGAGGGGGCGAGGGGATGAAAAACTGTTTTTT	CASSLQRGRGDEKLFF
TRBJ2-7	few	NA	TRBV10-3	TGTGCCATCAGTGACTCGGGACAAGGGACCTACGAGCAGTACTTC	CAISDSGQGTYEQYF
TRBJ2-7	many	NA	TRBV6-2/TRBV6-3	TGTGCCAGCAAGGAGTCCTCTGTCCACGAGCAGTACTTC	CASKESSVHEQYF
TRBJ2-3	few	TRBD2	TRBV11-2	TGTGCCAGCAGCTTCCCGCGGGAGGGCCCCACAGATACGCAGTATTTT	CASSFPREGPTDTQYF
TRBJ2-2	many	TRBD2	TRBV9	TGTGCCAGCAGCGCCGTTAGCGGGACCACCGGGGAGCTGTTTTTT	CASSAVSGTTGELFF